This TCR beta chain originates from a study of T cell responses to AZD1222 COVID-19 vaccine. Study-wide background: Analyses pooled second doses at about 4 or about 12 weeks.

Clones were sequenced by immunoSEQ multiplex PCR, and TCRdb holds only the in-frame ones, with some missing. This table has fewer than 110,000 clones, 90% appearing once. Study-wide results and caveats: Researchers report vaccine-associated CD4 TCRs spanning spike, with dominance at 160-218 and 743-854.

Trimming cost V 7 bases and J 7 bases; bases outside gene matches: 12. The germline V gene encodes CDR1 WSHSY and CDR2 SAAADI. CDR3 size: 15 residues. This clone showed up just a few times. The antigen remains undetermined. The source is an adult in good health. The source was peripheral blood, collected on day 0 of AZD1222 vaccination. This chain uses TRBV10-2 with TRBJ2-2; 7 nucleotides line up with TRBD2. CDR3 in DNA: TGCGCCAGCAAGGTCACCCCCGGGGGGAGCGGGGAGCTGTTTTTT. Translating it yields CASKVTPGGSGELFF.